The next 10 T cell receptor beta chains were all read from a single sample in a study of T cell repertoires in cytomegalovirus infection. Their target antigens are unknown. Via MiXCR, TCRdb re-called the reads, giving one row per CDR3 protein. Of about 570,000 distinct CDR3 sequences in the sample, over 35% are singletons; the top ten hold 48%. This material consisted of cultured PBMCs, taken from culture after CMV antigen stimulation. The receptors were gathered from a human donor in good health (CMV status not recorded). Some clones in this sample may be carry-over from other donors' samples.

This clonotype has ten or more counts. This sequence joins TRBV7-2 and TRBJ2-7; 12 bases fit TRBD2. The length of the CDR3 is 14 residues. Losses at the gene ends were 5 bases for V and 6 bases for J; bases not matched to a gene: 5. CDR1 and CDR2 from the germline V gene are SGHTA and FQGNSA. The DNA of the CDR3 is TGTGCCAGCAGCCTACTAGCGGGAGGTCGCGAGCAGTACTTC. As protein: CASSLLAGGREQYF.

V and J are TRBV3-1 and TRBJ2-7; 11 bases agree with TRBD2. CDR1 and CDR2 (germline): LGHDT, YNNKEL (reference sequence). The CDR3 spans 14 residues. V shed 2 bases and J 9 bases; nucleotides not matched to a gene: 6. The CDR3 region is CASSQILAGGLQYF. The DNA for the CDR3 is TGTGCCAGCAGCCAAATCCTAGCGGGAGGCTTGCAGTACTTC.

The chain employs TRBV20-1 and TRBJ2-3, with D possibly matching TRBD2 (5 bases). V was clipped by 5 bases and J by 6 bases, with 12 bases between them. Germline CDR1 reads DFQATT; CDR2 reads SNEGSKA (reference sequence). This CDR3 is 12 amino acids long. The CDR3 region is CSAGLLVDTQYF. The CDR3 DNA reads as TGCAGTGCTGGACTCCTTGTGGATACGCAGTATTTT.

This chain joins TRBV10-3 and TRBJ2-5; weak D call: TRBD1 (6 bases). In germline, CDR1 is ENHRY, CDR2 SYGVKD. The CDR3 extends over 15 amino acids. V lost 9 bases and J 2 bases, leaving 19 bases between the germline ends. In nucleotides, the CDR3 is TGTGCCATGCGACCCGGACAGCAAAGTCAAGAGACCCAGTACTTC. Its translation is CAMRPGQQSQETQYF.

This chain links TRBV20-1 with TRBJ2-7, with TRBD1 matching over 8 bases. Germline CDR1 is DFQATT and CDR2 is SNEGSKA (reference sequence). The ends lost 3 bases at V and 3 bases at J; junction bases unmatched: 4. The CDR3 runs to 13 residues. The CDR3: CSARRTGYYEQYF. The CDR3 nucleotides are TGCAGTGCTAGGCGGACAGGGTACTACGAGCAGTACTTC.

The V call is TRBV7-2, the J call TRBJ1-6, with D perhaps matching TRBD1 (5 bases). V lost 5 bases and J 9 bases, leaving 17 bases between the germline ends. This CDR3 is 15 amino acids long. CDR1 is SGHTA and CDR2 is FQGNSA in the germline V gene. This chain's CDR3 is CASSPFRQGGSPLHF. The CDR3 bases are TGTGCCAGCAGCCCCTTCAGGCAGGGAGGTTCACCCCTCCACTTT.

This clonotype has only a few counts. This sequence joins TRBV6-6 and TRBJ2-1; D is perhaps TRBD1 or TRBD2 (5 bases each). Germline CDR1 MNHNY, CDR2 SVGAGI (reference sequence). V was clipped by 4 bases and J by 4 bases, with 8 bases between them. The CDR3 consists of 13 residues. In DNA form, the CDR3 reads TGTGCCAGCAGTTGGGACGGATACAATGAGCAGTTCTTC. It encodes CASSWDGYNEQFF.

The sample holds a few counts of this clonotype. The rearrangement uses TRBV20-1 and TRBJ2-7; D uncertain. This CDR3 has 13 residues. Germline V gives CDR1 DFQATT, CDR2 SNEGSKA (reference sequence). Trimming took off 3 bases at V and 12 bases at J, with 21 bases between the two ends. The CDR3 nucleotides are TGCAGTGCTAGGACCGACACTCGAGCTCTGCCGTACTTC. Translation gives CSARTDTRALPYF.

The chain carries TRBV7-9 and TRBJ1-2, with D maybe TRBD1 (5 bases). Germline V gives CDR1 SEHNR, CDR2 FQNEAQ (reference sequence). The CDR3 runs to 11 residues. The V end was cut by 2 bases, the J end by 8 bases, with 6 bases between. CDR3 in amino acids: CASSLKGGYTF. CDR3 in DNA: TGTGCCAGCAGCTTAAAGGGGGGCTACACCTTC.

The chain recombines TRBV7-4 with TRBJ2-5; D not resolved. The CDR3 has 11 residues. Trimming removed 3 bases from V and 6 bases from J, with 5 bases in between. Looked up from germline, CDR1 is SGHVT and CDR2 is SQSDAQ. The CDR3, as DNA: TGTGCCAGCAGCTTTGCCAAGACCCAGTACTTC. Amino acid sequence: CASSFAKTQYF.